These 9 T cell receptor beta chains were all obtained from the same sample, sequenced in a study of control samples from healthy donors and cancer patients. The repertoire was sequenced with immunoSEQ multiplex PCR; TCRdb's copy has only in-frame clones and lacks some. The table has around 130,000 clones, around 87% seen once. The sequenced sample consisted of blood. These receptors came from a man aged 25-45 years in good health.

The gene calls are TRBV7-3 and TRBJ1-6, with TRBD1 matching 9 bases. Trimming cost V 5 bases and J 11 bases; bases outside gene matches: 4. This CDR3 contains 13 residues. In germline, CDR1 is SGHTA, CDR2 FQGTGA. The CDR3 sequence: CASSETGGAPLHF. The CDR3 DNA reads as TGTGCCAGCAGCGAGACAGGGGGTGCACCCCTCCACTTT.

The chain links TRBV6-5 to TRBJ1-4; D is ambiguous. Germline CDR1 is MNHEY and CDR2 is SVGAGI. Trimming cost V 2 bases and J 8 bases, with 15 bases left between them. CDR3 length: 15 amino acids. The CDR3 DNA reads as TGTGCCAGCAGTTACCGGACGTCTCCAGGAGAAAAACTGTTTTTT. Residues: CASSYRTSPGEKLFF.

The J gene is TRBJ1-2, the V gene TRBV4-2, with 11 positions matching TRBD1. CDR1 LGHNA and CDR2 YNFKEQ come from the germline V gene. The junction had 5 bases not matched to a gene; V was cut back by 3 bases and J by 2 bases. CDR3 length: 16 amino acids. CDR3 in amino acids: CASSHGTGGRNYGYTF. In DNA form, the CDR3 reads TGTGCCAGCAGCCACGGGACAGGGGGGCGAAACTATGGCTACACCTTC.

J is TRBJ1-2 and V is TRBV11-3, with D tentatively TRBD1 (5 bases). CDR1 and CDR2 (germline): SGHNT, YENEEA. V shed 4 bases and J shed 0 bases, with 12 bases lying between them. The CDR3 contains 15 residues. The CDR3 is CASSYGDGSNYGYTF. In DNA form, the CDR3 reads TGTGCCAGCAGCTATGGGGACGGCTCTAACTATGGCTACACCTTC.

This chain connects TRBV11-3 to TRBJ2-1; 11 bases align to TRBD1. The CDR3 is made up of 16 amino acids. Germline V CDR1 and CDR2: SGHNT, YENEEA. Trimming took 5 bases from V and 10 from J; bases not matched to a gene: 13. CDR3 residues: CASSLMIGTGGGEQFF. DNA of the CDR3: TGTGCCAGCAGCCTCATGATCGGGACAGGGGGAGGGGAGCAGTTCTTC.

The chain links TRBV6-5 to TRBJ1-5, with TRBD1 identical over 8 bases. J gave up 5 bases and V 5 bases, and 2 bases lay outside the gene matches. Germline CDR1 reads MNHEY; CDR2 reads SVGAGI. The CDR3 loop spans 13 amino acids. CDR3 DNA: TGTGCCAGCAGTAGACAGGGGTATCAGCCCCAGCATTTT. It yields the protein CASSRQGYQPQHF.

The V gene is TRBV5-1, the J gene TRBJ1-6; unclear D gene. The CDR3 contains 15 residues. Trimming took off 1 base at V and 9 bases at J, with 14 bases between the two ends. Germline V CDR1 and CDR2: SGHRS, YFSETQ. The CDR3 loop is CASSLNLGSSSPLHF. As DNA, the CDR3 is TGCGCCAGCAGCTTGAACTTGGGGTCGAGTTCACCCCTCCACTTT. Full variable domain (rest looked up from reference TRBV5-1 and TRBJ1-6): KAGVTQTPRYLIKTRGQQVTLSCSPISGHRSVSWYQQTPGQGLQFLFEYFSETQRNKGNFPGRFSGRQFSNSRSEMNVSTLELGDSALYLCASSLNLGSSSPLHFGNGTRLTVT.

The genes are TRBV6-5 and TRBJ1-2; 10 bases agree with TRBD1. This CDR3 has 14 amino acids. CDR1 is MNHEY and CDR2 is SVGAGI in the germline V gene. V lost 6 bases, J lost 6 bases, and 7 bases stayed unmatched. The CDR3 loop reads CASSQTGTGDGYTF. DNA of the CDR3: TGTGCCAGCAGCCAAACCGGGACAGGGGATGGCTACACCTTC.

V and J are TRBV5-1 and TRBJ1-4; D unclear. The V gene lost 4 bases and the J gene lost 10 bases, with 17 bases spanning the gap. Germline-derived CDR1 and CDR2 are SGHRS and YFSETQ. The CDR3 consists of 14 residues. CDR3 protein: CASSPITSGAKLFF. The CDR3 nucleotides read TGCGCCAGCAGCCCGATAACCTCTGGAGCAAAACTGTTTTTT.